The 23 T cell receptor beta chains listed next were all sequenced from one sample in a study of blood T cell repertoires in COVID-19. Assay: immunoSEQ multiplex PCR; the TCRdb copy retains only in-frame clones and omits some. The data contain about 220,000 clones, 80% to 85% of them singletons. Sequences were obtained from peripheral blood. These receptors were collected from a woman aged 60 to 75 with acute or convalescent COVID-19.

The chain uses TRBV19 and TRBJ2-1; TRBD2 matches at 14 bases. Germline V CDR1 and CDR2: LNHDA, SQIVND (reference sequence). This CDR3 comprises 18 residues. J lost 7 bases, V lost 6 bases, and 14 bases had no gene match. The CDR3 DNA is TGTGCCAGTAGCCTAAGACTAGCGGGGGGGGTCCGTACAAATGAGCAGTTCTTC. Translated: CASSLRLAGGVRTNEQFF.

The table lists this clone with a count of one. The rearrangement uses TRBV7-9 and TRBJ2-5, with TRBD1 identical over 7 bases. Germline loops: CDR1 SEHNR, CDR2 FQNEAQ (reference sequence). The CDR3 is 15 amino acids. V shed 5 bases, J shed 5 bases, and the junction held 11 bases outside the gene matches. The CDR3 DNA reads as TGTGCCAGCAGCCCGACCCGACAGGGTTGGGAGACCCAGTACTTC. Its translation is CASSPTRQGWETQYF.

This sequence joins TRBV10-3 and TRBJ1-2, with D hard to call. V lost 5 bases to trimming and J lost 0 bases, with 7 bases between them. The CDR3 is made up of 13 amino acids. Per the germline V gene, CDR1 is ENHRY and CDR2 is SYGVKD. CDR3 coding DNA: TGTGCCATCAGTCGGGAACCTAACTATGGCTACACCTTC. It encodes CAISREPNYGYTF.

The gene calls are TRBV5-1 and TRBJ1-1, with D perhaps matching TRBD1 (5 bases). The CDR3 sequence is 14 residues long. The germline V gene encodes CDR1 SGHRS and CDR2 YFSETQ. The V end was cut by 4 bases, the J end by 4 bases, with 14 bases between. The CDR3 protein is CASSPAPGVTEAFF. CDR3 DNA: TGCGCCAGCAGCCCTGCCCCGGGGGTCACTGAAGCTTTCTTT.

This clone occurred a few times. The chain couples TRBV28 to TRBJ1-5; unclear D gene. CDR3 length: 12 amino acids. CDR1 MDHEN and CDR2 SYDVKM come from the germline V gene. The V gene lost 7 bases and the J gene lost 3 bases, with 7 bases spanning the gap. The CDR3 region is CASTTFNQPQHF. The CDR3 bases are TGTGCCAGCACGACTTTCAATCAGCCCCAGCATTTT.

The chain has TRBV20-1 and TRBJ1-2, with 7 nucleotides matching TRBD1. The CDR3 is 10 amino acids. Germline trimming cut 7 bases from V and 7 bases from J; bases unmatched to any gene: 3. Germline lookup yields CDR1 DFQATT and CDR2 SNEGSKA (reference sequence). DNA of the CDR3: TGCAGTGTTCCAGGGGGTGGCTACACCTTC. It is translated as CSVPGGGYTF.

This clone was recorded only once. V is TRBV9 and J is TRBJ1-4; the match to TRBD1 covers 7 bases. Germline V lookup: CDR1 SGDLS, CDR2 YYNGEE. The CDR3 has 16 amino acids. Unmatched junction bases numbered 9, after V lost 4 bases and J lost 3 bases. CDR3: CASSSWGDRPNEKLFF. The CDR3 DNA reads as TGTGCCAGCAGCTCCTGGGGGGACAGACCTAATGAAAAACTGTTTTTT.

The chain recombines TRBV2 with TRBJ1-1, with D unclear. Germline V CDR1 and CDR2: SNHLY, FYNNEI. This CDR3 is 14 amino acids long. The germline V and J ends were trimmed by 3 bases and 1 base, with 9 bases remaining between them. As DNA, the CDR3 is TGTGCCAGCAGTGATGGGCCGAGGAACACTGAAGCTTTCTTT. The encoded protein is CASSDGPRNTEAFF. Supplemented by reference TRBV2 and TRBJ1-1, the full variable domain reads EPEVTQTPSHQVTQMGQEVILRCVPISNHLYFYWYRQILGQKVEFLVSFYNNEISEKSEIFDDQFSVERPDGSNFTLKIRSTKLEDSAMYFCASSDGPRNTEAFFGQGTRLTVV.

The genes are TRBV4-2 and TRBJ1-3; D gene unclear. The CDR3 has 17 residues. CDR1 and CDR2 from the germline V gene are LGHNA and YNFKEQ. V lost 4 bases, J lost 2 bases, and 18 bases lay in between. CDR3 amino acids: CASSLNSRTGAGNTIYF. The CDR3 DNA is TGTGCCAGCAGCCTTAACAGCCGGACTGGGGCTGGAAACACCATATATTTT.

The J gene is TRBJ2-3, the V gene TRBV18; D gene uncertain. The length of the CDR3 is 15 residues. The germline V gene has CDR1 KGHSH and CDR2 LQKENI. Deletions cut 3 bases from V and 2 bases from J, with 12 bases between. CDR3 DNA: TGTGCCAGCTCACCCTTTTCCCGTGTCACAGATACGCAGTATTTT. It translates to CASSPFSRVTDTQYF.

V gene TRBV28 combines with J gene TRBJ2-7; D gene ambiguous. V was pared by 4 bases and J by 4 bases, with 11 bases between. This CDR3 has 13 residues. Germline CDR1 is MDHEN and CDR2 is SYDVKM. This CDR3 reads CASSSPLPYEQYF. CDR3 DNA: TGTGCCAGCAGTTCTCCCCTCCCTTACGAGCAGTACTTC.

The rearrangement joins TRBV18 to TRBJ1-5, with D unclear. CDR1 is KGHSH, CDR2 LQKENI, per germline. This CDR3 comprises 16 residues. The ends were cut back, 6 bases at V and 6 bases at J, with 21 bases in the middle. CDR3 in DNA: TGTGCCAGCTCCTCAGGACTACCTTCAAGTGGTCAGCCCCAGCATTTT. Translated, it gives CASSSGLPSSGQPQHF.

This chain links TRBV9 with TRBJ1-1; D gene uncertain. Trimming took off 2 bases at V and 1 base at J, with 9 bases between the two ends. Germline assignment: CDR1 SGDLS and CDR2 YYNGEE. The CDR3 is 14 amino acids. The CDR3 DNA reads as TGTGCCAGCAGCGTCGGACGGGGGAACACTGAAGCTTTCTTT. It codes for CASSVGRGNTEAFF.

The CDR3 DNA reads as TGTGCCAGCAGCCGAATAGACAGAGGAACTGAAGCTTTCTTT. Encoded protein: CASSRIDRGTEAFF. The chain is built from TRBV3-1 (or the pseudogene TRBV3-2) and TRBJ1-1, with a possible D match to TRBD1 (5 bases). The CDR3 consists of 14 residues. Germline CDR1 LGHDT, CDR2 YNNKEL (reference sequence). Trimming left V 4 bases short and J 5 bases short, with 14 bases between.

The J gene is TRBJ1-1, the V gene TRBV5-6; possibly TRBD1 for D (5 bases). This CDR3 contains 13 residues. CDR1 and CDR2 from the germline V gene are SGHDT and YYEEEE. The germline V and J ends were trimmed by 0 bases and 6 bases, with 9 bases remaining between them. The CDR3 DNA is TGTGCCAGCAGCTTGGCAGGGTATCCTGAAGCTTTCTTT. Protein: CASSLAGYPEAFF. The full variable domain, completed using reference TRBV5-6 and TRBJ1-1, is DAGVTQSPTHLIKTRGQQVTLRCSPKSGHDTVSWYQQALGQGPQFIFQYYEEEERQRGNFPDRFSGHQFPNYSSELNVNALLLGDSALYLCASSLAGYPEAFFGQGTRLTVV.

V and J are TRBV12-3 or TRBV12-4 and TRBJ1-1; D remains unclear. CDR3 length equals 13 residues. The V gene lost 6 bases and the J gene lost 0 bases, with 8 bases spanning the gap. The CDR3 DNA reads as TGTGCCAGCAGGCTATCCTTGAACACTGAAGCTTTCTTT. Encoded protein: CASRLSLNTEAFF.

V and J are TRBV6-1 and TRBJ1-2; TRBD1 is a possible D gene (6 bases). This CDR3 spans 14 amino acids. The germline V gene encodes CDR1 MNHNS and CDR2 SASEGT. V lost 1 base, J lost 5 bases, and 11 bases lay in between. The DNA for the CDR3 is TGTGCCAGCAGTGAAGTGGGGACAAGATATGGCTACACCTTC. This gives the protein CASSEVGTRYGYTF.

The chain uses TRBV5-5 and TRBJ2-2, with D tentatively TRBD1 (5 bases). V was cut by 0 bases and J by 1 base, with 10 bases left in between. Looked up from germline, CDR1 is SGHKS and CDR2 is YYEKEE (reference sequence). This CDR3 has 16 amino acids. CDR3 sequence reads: CASSLGSTVNTGELFF. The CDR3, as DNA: TGTGCCAGCAGCTTGGGATCGACAGTGAACACCGGGGAGCTGTTTTTT.

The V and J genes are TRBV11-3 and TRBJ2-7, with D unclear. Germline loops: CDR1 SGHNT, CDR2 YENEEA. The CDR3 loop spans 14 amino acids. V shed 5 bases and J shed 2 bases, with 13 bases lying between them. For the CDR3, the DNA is TGTGCCAGCAGCCTGGGCCTGCCTCCCTACGAGCAGTACTTC. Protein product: CASSLGLPPYEQYF. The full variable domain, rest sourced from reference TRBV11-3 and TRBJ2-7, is EAGVVQSPRYKIIEKKQPVAFWCNPISGHNTLYWYLQNLGQGPELLIRYENEEAVDDSQLPKDRFSAERLKGVDSTLKIQPAELGDSAVYLCASSLGLPPYEQYFGPGTRLTVT.

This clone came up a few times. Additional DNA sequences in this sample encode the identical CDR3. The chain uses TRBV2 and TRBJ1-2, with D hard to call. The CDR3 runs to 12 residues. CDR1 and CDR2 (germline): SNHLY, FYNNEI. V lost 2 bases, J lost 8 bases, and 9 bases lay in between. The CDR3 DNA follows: TGTGCCAGCAGTGAAAGGTCCGGGGGCTACACCTTC. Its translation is CASSERSGGYTF.

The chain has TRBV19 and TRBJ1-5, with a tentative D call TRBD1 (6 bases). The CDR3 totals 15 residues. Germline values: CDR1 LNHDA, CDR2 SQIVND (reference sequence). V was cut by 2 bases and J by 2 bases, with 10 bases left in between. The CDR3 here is CASSISQGRNQPQHF. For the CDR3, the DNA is TGTGCCAGTAGTATATCTCAGGGGCGCAATCAGCCCCAGCATTTT. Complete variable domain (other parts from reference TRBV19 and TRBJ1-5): DGGITQSPKYLFRKEGQNVTLSCEQNLNHDAMYWYRQDPGQGLRLIYYSQIVNDFQKGDIAEGYSVSREKKESFPLTVTSAQKNPTAFYLCASSISQGRNQPQHFGDGTRLSIL.

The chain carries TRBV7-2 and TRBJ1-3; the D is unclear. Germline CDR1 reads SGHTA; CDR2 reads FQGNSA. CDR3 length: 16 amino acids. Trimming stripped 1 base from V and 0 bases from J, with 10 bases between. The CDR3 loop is CASSLDPGSSGNTIYF. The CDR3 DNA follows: TGTGCCAGCAGCTTAGATCCGGGGTCCTCTGGAAACACCATATATTTT. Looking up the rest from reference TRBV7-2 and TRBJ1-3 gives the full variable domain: GAGVSQSPSNKVTEKGKDVELRCDPISGHTALYWYRQSLGQGLEFLIYFQGNSAPDKSGLPSDRFSAERTGGSVSTLTIQRTQQEDSAVYLCASSLDPGSSGNTIYFGEGSWLTVV.

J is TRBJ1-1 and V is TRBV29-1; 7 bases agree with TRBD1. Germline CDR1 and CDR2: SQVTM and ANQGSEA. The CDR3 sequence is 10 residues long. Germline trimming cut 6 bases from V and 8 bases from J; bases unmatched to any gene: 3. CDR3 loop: CSVEGQEAFF. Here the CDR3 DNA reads TGCAGCGTCGAGGGACAGGAAGCTTTCTTT.